The 28 T cell receptor beta chains listed next were all sequenced from one sample in a study of T cell changes during pregnancy in multiple sclerosis. This table comes from immunoSEQ multiplex PCR, and its TCRdb copy is limited to in-frame clones, with some not included. Of about 97,000 clones in the sample, approximately 91% are singletons; the top ten hold 2.5% to 3.5%. The material was peripheral blood, obtained in the second trimester of pregnancy. The receptors shown here come from a female donor with multiple sclerosis, enrolled in a pregnancy study.

This chain uses TRBV7-9 with TRBJ2-7; TRBD2 is a possible D gene (5 bases). The CDR3 is 14 residues long. V was clipped by 5 bases and J by 5 bases, with 16 bases between them. CDR1 SEHNR and CDR2 FQNEAQ come from the germline V gene (reference sequence). CDR3 sequence: CASSPPGLVHEQYF. In DNA form, the CDR3 reads TGTGCCAGCAGCCCACCCGGACTGGTCCACGAGCAGTACTTC.

The V gene is TRBV29-1, the J gene TRBJ2-2, with D possibly TRBD2 on 6 matching bases. Trimming stripped 7 bases from V and 4 bases from J, with 22 bases between. Germline assignment: CDR1 SQVTM and CDR2 ANQGSEA. The CDR3 consists of 16 residues. DNA of the CDR3: TGCAGCGCCTCCGACCCTAGCGCCCTGAGCACCGGGGAGCTGTTTTTT. This codes for CSASDPSALSTGELFF.

This clone has a single count. This chain joins TRBV6-5 and TRBJ2-7; D possibly corresponds to TRBD1 (6 bases). The CDR3 consists of 15 residues. V was shortened by 6 bases and J by 0 bases, with 15 bases between the two germline ends. In germline, CDR1 is MNHEY, CDR2 SVGAGI. CDR3 DNA sequence: TGTGCCAGCAGGACCCAGGGGAAACACTCCTACGAGCAGTACTTC. Its translation: CASRTQGKHSYEQYF.

The chain recombines TRBV7-9 with TRBJ2-1; 11 nucleotides match TRBD2. Trimming took 3 bases from V and 9 from J; bases not matched to a gene: 7. This CDR3 is built from 15 residues. CDR1 is SEHNR, CDR2 FQNEAQ, per germline (reference sequence). The CDR3 DNA is TGTGCCAGCAGCTTTACTAGCGGGAGAAACTTTGAGCAGTTCTTC. It specifies CASSFTSGRNFEQFF.

The J gene is TRBJ2-7, the V gene TRBV6-1; possible D gene TRBD2, 5 bases. The CDR3 length is 12 residues. The germline CDR1 and CDR2 sequences are MNHNS and SASEGT. V lost 8 bases and J lost 1, with 9 bases in between. The CDR3 coding sequence is TGTGCCAGCCTGAGCGGTTCCTACGAGCAGTACTTC. It specifies CASLSGSYEQYF.

The chain links TRBV7-2 to TRBJ2-2; D might be TRBD1 (6 bases). V lost 5 bases, J lost 2 bases, and 15 bases lay in between. The CDR3 length is 16 residues. Germline V gene lookup returns CDR1 SGHTA and CDR2 FQGNSA. Here the CDR3 reads CASSGRTAINTGELFF. In DNA, the CDR3 is TGTGCCAGCAGCGGCCGGACAGCGATAAACACCGGGGAGCTGTTTTTT.

The rearrangement uses TRBV6-5 and TRBJ2-7; D is possibly TRBD1 (6 bases). V lost 6 bases and J lost 4, with 7 bases in between. The CDR3 totals 11 residues. CDR1 and CDR2 (germline): MNHEY, SVGAGI. The CDR3 coding sequence is TGTGCCAGCAGGCAGGGGTACGAGCAGTACTTC. Amino acids: CASRQGYEQYF.

This clone was seen once. The V and J genes are TRBV6-1 and TRBJ1-1; a weak D match, TRBD1 (5 bases). V lost 1 base, J lost 10 bases, and 13 bases lay in between. CDR1 MNHNS and CDR2 SASEGT come from the germline V gene. The CDR3 spans 13 residues. The chain's CDR3 is CASSEGLRQSAFF. DNA of the CDR3: TGTGCCAGCAGTGAAGGACTCAGACAGTCAGCTTTCTTT.

The J gene is TRBJ1-1, the V gene TRBV2, with D hard to call. Trimming stripped 6 bases from V and 1 base from J, with 9 bases between. This CDR3 is built from 13 residues. Germline CDR1 and CDR2: SNHLY and FYNNEI. As DNA, the CDR3 is TGTGCCAGCAGGAATAGTCGGAACACTGAAGCTTTCTTT. Protein: CASRNSRNTEAFF.

The CDR3 DNA is TGTGCCAGTAGTGCAATCACGGTTTCCTCCTATGGCTACACCTTC. It is translated as CASSAITVSSYGYTF. The J gene is TRBJ1-2, the V gene TRBV19; D uncertain. Trimming removed 5 bases from V and 4 bases from J, with 17 bases in between. The V gene's germline CDR1 is LNHDA and CDR2 SQIVND (reference sequence). The CDR3 is made up of 15 amino acids.

The chain carries TRBV7-2 and TRBJ2-1; 7 bases line up with TRBD2. The CDR3 covers 15 residues. Germline lookup yields CDR1 SGHTA and CDR2 FQGNSA. J lost 6 bases, V lost 5 bases, and 10 bases had no gene match. In DNA, the CDR3 is TGTGCCAGCAGCCTTAGGCCCGGGACTACCAATGAGCAGTTCTTC. This encodes CASSLRPGTTNEQFF.

The chain couples TRBV6-4 to TRBJ2-2; 10 bases agree with TRBD2. Germline V gene lookup returns CDR1 MRHNA and CDR2 SNTAGT. This CDR3 contains 15 residues. J gave up 6 bases and V 4 bases, and 5 bases lay outside the gene matches. For the CDR3, the DNA is TGTGCCAGCAGTGTGGGACTAGCGAATGCCGGGGAGCTGTTTTTT. Its protein is CASSVGLANAGELFF.

This chain connects TRBV7-9 to TRBJ2-1, with D unresolved. Between the trimmed V and J ends, which lost 5 bases and 3 bases, there was a span of 5 bases. CDR3 length: 12 residues. Per the germline V gene, CDR1 is SEHNR and CDR2 is FQNEAQ (reference sequence). DNA for the CDR3: TGTGCCAGCAGCCCCCACTACAATGAGCAGTTCTTC. Its protein is CASSPHYNEQFF.

This clone was detected a few times. This sequence joins TRBV6-1 and TRBJ1-5; perhaps TRBD1 as D (6 bases). The germline V gene encodes CDR1 MNHNS and CDR2 SASEGT. Trimming cost V 4 bases and J 5 bases, with 12 bases left between them. The CDR3 is 14 residues long. The CDR3 spells CASSATGPHQPQHF. The CDR3 coding sequence is TGTGCCAGCAGTGCGACAGGCCCCCATCAGCCCCAGCATTTT.

The J gene is TRBJ2-1, the V gene TRBV28; 10 nucleotides match TRBD2. Germline V CDR1 and CDR2: MDHEN, SYDVKM. The CDR3 contains 16 residues. The trim removed 3 bases at V and 7 bases at J, leaving 9 bases unmatched. CDR3 residues: CASSLPGLAGANEQFF. Here the CDR3 DNA reads TGTGCCAGCAGTTTGCCAGGGCTAGCGGGAGCGAATGAGCAGTTCTTC.

The gene calls are TRBV28 and TRBJ2-7; 10 bases agree with TRBD1. V gave up 1 base and J gave up 7 bases; unmatched junction bases: 7. In germline, CDR1 is MDHEN, CDR2 SYDVKM. This CDR3 contains 15 residues. The CDR3: CASSLSGTGVREQYF. CDR3 bases: TGTGCCAGCAGTTTATCCGGGACAGGGGTAAGGGAGCAGTACTTC.

For this clone: One end of the junction varies from germline; a read error may be responsible. V usage is TRBV7-7 and J usage is TRBJ2-2; 8 bases align to TRBD1. The length of the CDR3 is 18 residues. Looked up from germline, CDR1 is SSHAT and CDR2 is FNYEAQ (reference sequence). The CDR3 protein is CASSPVLTGTGYTGELFF. The CDR3, as DNA: TGTGCTAGCAGCCCTGTTTTGACTGGGACAGGATACACCGGGGAGCTGTTTTTT.

The genes are TRBV5-1 and TRBJ2-1; tentatively, D is TRBD2 (9 bases). CDR1 and CDR2 (germline): SGHRS, YFSETQ. This CDR3 has 19 amino acids. Trimming removed 2 bases at V and 8 bases at J, with 29 bases between. The CDR3 sequence: CASSFQGATSGRLGDEQFF. As DNA, the CDR3 is TGCGCCAGCAGCTTCCAGGGGGCAACTAGCGGGCGTCTAGGCGATGAGCAGTTCTTC.

This clone was detected once. The J gene is TRBJ1-4, the V gene TRBV19; 10 bases are shared with TRBD1. The CDR3 has 18 residues. Unmatched junction bases numbered 18, after V lost 9 bases and J lost 5 bases. Germline CDR1 is LNHDA and CDR2 is SQIVND (reference sequence). The CDR3 DNA reads as TGTGCCAGCATCCACAGAGTTACCCCGGGACAGGGGAATGAAAAACTGTTTTTT. Protein: CASIHRVTPGQGNEKLFF.

The chain joins TRBV19 to TRBJ2-1, with D tentatively TRBD2 (6 bases). V lost 3 bases to trimming and J lost 3 bases, with 9 bases between them. This CDR3 contains 14 residues. Per germline, CDR1 LNHDA and CDR2 SQIVND (reference sequence). For the CDR3, the DNA is TGTGCCAGTAGTATTGAGCGGGTCTACAATGAGCAGTTCTTC. Amino acid sequence: CASSIERVYNEQFF.

In this sample, this clone turned up a few times. The V gene is TRBV27, the J gene TRBJ2-3; D perhaps matches TRBD2 (5 bases). Germline V gene sequence: CDR1 MNHEY, CDR2 SMNVEV (reference sequence). Trimming left V 7 bases short and J 2 bases short, with 10 bases between. The CDR3 has 13 residues. CDR3 protein: CASTGFNTDTQYF. The DNA of the CDR3 is TGTGCCAGCACGGGGTTCAACACAGATACGCAGTATTTT.

The chain is built from TRBV4-2 and TRBJ2-7; TRBD1 is a possible D gene (5 bases). CDR1 is LGHNA and CDR2 is YNFKEQ in the germline V gene. The CDR3 loop spans 15 amino acids. V was shortened by 0 bases and J by 2 bases, with 11 bases between the two germline ends. The CDR3 loop reads CASSQEGDSAYEQYF. Written as DNA, the CDR3 is TGTGCCAGCAGCCAAGAAGGCGACAGCGCCTACGAGCAGTACTTC.

This chain links TRBV2 with TRBJ2-1; 10 nucleotides agree with TRBD2. Germline CDR1 reads SNHLY; CDR2 reads FYNNEI. The CDR3 has 16 amino acids. V lost 1 base to trimming and J lost 2 bases; unmatched junction nucleotides: 2. The CDR3 nucleotides are TGTGCCAGCAGTGAAGGCCTAGCGGGAGCCTACAATGAGCAGTTCTTC. This encodes CASSEGLAGAYNEQFF.

The table lists this clone with a count of one. The chain recombines TRBV5-6 with TRBJ2-1, with 14 bases fitting TRBD2. V lost 3 bases and J lost 8; bases outside the gene matches: 1. The CDR3 has 14 residues. Germline CDR1 SGHDT, CDR2 YYEEEE. CDR3 amino acids: CASSSGLAGDEQFF. CDR3 DNA sequence: TGTGCCAGCAGCTCGGGACTAGCGGGAGATGAGCAGTTCTTC.

V gene TRBV7-9 combines with J gene TRBJ2-7, with D possibly matching TRBD2 (5 bases). This CDR3 is 13 amino acids long. Germline V gene data show CDR1 as SEHNR and CDR2 as FQNEAQ (reference sequence). Trimming cost V 3 bases and J 2 bases, with 8 bases left between them. This chain's CDR3 is CASSFPSTYEQYF. The CDR3 DNA follows: TGTGCCAGCAGCTTTCCTAGCACCTACGAGCAGTACTTC.

This chain uses TRBV4-1 with TRBJ1-2; TRBD1 agrees at 7 bases. CDR1 is MGHRA, CDR2 YSYEKL, per germline. The CDR3 is made up of 14 amino acids. V gave up 1 base and J gave up 2 bases; unmatched junction bases: 1. The CDR3 sequence is CASSQAQGNYGYTF. The CDR3 DNA sequence: TGCGCCAGCAGCCAAGCACAGGGGAACTATGGCTACACCTTC.

This chain joins TRBV5-1 and TRBJ2-7, with D unclear. This CDR3 contains 15 residues. Between the trimmed V and J ends, which lost 0 bases and 2 bases, there was a span of 12 bases. The germline V gene encodes CDR1 SGHRS and CDR2 YFSETQ. The CDR3 bases are TGCGCCAGCAGCTTGGCCTTTGGAGATACCTACGAGCAGTACTTC. As protein: CASSLAFGDTYEQYF.

This rearrangement joins TRBV13 to TRBJ1-2, with D maybe TRBD1 (5 bases). The CDR3 covers 13 residues. Germline V lookup: CDR1 PRHDT, CDR2 FYEKMQ (reference sequence). V was pared by 0 bases and J by 4 bases, with 6 bases between. The CDR3 region is CASSLGQGYGYTF. The CDR3 DNA reads TGTGCCAGCAGCTTAGGGCAGGGCTATGGCTACACCTTC.